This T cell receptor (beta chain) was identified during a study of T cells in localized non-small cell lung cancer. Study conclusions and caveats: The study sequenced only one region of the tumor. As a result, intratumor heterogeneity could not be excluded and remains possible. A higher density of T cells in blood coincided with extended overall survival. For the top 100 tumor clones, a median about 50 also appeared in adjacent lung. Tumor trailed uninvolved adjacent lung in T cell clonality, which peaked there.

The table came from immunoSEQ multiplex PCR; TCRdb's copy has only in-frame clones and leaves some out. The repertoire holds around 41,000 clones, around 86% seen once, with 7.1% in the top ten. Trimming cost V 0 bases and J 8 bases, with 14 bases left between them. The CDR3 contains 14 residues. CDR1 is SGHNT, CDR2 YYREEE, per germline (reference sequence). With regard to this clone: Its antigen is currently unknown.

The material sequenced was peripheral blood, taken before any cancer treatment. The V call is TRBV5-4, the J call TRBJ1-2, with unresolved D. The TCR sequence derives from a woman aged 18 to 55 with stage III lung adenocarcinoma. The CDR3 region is CASSLVGTDGGYTF. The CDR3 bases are TGTGCCAGCAGCTTGGTGGGTACGGACGGAGGCTACACCTTC.